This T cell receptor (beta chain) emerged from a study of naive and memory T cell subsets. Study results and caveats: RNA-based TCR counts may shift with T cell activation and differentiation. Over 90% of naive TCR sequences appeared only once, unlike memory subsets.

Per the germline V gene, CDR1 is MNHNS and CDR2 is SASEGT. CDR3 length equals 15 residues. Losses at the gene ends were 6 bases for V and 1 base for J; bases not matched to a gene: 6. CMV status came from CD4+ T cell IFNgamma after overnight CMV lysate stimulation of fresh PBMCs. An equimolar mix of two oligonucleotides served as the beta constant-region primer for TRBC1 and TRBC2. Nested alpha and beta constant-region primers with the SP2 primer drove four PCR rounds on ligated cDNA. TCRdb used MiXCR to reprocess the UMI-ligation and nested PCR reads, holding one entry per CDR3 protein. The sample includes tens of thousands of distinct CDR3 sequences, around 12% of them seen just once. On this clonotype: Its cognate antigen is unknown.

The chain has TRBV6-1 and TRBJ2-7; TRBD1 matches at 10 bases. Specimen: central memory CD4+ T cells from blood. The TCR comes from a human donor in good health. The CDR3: CASSVRDRGSYEQYF. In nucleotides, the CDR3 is TGTGCCAGCAGCGTCCGGGACAGGGGATCCTACGAGCAGTACTTC.